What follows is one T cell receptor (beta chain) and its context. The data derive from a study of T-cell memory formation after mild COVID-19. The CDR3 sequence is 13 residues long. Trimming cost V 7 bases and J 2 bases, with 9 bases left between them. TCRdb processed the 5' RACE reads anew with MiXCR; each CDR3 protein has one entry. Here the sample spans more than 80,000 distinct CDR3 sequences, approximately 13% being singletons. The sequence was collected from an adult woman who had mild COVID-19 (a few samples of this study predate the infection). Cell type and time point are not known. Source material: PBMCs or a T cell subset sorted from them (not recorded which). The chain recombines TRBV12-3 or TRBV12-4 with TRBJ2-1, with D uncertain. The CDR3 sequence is CASTSTAYNEQFF. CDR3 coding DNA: TGTGCCAGCACCTCGACGGCCTACAATGAGCAGTTCTTC.